This TCR beta chain was obtained from a study of STAT5B mutations in CD4+ large granular lymphocyte leukemia. Buffy coats from healthy blood donors served as controls. The data were produced by immunoSEQ multiplex PCR, yet TCRdb's version contains in-frame clones alone and is incomplete. The table has roughly 29,000 clones, 78% seen once; the top ten hold about 1.1%. Study-wide findings and caveats: Main leukemic clonotypes were patient-specific, but 20% to 25% appeared at low frequency elsewhere. Data were not HLA-matched across samples. 8/27 top patient clones versus 2/35 control clones were TRBV06-family.

The CDR3 runs to 14 residues. The germline gives CDR1 MNHNS, CDR2 SASEGT. V lost 10 bases, J lost 6 bases, and 6 bases stayed unmatched. As to this clone: Antigen unknown.

The chain carries TRBV6-1 and TRBJ2-1; TRBD2 agrees at 13 bases. The sequence was obtained from a human donor in good health. The specimen was CD4+ T cells from blood buffy coats. CDR3 sequence: CATTSGRAPNEQFF. The CDR3, as DNA: TGTGCCACAACTAGCGGGAGGGCCCCCAATGAGCAGTTCTTC.